A selection of T cell receptor beta chains follows, all from one sample in a study of blood T cell repertoires in COVID-19. Assay: immunoSEQ multiplex PCR; the TCRdb copy retains only in-frame clones and omits some. The sample has 80,000 or so clones, about 80% seen once. The specimen was peripheral blood. The source is a man aged 45-65 years with active or convalescent COVID-19. Each CDR3 is given without its conserved first and last residue. Fields, in order: V gene, clone size, CDR3 protein. Not all rows give a size; the values are once, few, many and, for expanded clones, a class.

v_gene: TRBV4-3; abundance: NA; CDR3aa: ASSQDPSGGANEQF
v_gene: TRBV6-5; abundance: few; CDR3aa: ASSYSQINSPLH
v_gene: TRBV5-4; abundance: few; CDR3aa: ASSLRGGFGETQY
v_gene: TRBV6-5; abundance: NA; CDR3aa: ASRTGTGNYNEQF
v_gene: TRBV12-3/TRBV12-4; abundance: NA; CDR3aa: ASSLGYRYEQY
v_gene: TRBV24-1; abundance: few; CDR3aa: ATSDLGGDEQY
v_gene: TRBV20-1; abundance: few; CDR3aa: SASRQGDQPQH
v_gene: TRBV7-3; abundance: NA; CDR3aa: ASSVGQGDYGYT
v_gene: TRBV28; abundance: NA; CDR3aa: ASSLVQENSPLH
v_gene: TRBV7-6; abundance: few; CDR3aa: ASSPQGGNSPLH
v_gene: TRBV7-9; abundance: NA; CDR3aa: ASSLNGGLDNYEQY
v_gene: TRBV5-1; abundance: few; CDR3aa: ASSFGQVGREQF
v_gene: TRBV7-9; abundance: NA; CDR3aa: ASSPKGGYEQY
v_gene: TRBV3-1/TRBV3-2; abundance: NA; CDR3aa: ASSSRTGKPRETQY
v_gene: TRBV9; abundance: NA; CDR3aa: ASSEGRGGYNEQF
v_gene: TRBV10-1; abundance: NA; CDR3aa: ASSVTSGENTGELF
v_gene: TRBV6-5; abundance: NA; CDR3aa: ASSYSGQLYGYT
v_gene: TRBV10-1; abundance: NA; CDR3aa: ASIKEANTGELF
v_gene: TRBV24-1; abundance: NA; CDR3aa: ATSELGGDPTDTQY
v_gene: TRBV7-3; abundance: NA; CDR3aa: ASSQRQGADTQY
v_gene: TRBV29-1; abundance: NA; CDR3aa: SVVHRGQFDEQY
v_gene: TRBV4-2; abundance: NA; CDR3aa: ASSHGRADTQY
v_gene: TRBV6-6; abundance: NA; CDR3aa: ASSYGRGGDEQF
v_gene: TRBV6-5; abundance: NA; CDR3aa: ASKTRTSSYEQY
v_gene: TRBV7-9; abundance: many; CDR3aa: ASSSLAAFYEQY
v_gene: TRBV4-1; abundance: NA; CDR3aa: ASSPIGGGQGVY
v_gene: TRBV7-2; abundance: few; CDR3aa: ASSEGTRGRGGYT
v_gene: TRBV9; abundance: NA; CDR3aa: ASSFRGGGGEKLF
v_gene: TRBV16; abundance: once; CDR3aa: ASSQLGTGYNEQF